One sample yielded the 19 T cell receptor beta chains listed below, sequenced in a study of regulatory T cells in long-lasting Graves disease. Arm-PCR of CDR3 regions and iRepertoire HTBI primers were used to build TCR beta libraries. TCRdb re-called the multiplex PCR reads with MiXCR, one entry per CDR3 protein. The data hold roughly 510,000 distinct CDR3 sequences, with around 16% observed a single time. The time point denotes: newly diagnosed GD, antithyroid drugs for less than 3 months. From PBMCs, RNA was extracted and then used to make the TCR library. The same sample was also studied in work on T cells in Graves' hyperthyroidism and ophthalmopathy.

This sample comprised peripheral blood mononuclear cells (PBMCs), obtained at new diagnosis, from a patient treated with antithyroid drugs. The receptors were gathered from a man aged 18 to 29 with Graves disease.

The chain joins TRBV10-3 to TRBJ2-2, with a tentative D call TRBD1 (5 bases). Trimming took off 5 bases at V and 4 bases at J, with 5 bases between the two ends. CDR1 is ENHRY and CDR2 is SYGVKD in the germline V gene. This CDR3 region has 12 residues. The CDR3 region has the DNA TGTGCCATCAGTACAGGCACCGGGGAGCTGTTTTTT. Translated: CAISTGTGELFF.

This clonotype showed up just a few times. The rearrangement joins TRBV6-1 to TRBJ2-1, with TRBD2 identical over 12 bases. V shed 6 bases and J 6 bases; nucleotides not matched to a gene: 6. Germline V gene data show CDR1 as MNHNS and CDR2 as SASEGT. CDR3 size: 15 residues. CDR3: CASSNRLAGANEQFF. CDR3 sequence (DNA): TGTGCCAGCAGCAATAGACTAGCGGGAGCCAATGAGCAGTTCTTC.

This clonotype was seen a handful of times. The chain carries TRBV12-3 or TRBV12-4 and TRBJ1-4, with D uncertain. Trimming pared 5 bases from V and 5 bases from J, leaving 18 bases between. The CDR3 totals 16 residues. CDR3 loop: CASSLREGRHNEKLFF. Here the CDR3 DNA reads TGTGCCAGCAGTCTCCGCGAGGGAAGACACAATGAAAAACTGTTTTTT.

V is TRBV4-1 and J is TRBJ2-5, with D unresolved. The V and J ends lost 0 bases and 0 bases respectively, with 11 bases between them. CDR1 and CDR2 from the germline V gene are MGHRA and YSYEKL. The CDR3 length is 16 residues. The CDR3 sequence is CASSQEGSSNQETQYF. The DNA for the CDR3 is TGCGCCAGCAGCCAAGAGGGTAGTTCTAACCAAGAGACCCAGTACTTC.

The chain joins TRBV7-9 to TRBJ1-4; unclear D gene. The V end lost 5 bases, the J end lost 4 bases, and 11 bases lay between the germline ends. This CDR3 region has 14 residues. Per germline, CDR1 SEHNR and CDR2 FQNEAQ (reference sequence). This CDR3 reads CASSLRVNNEKLFF. CDR3 bases: TGTGCCAGCAGCCTCCGGGTTAATAATGAAAAACTGTTTTTT.

The J gene is TRBJ1-1, the V gene TRBV27, with D unresolved. CDR1 and CDR2 from the germline V gene are MNHEY and SMNVEV (reference sequence). V dropped 8 bases and J dropped 6 bases, with 10 bases sitting between them. CDR3 length equals 11 residues. The CDR3 region has the DNA TGTGCCAGCTTCGACTACCCTGAAGCTTTCTTT. Residues: CASFDYPEAFF.

Only one count was recorded for this clonotype. The V call is TRBV6-5, the J call TRBJ2-7, with D perhaps TRBD1 or TRBD2 (5 bases each). V lost 0 bases and J lost 3, with 12 bases in between. Germline V gives CDR1 MNHEY, CDR2 SVGAGI. The CDR3 is made up of 15 amino acids. CDR3: CASSYSIRGSYEQYF. The CDR3 DNA reads as TGTGCCAGCAGTTACTCGATCCGGGGCAGCTACGAGCAGTACTTC.

This clonotype was counted at least ten times. V usage is TRBV20-1 and J usage is TRBJ2-7; tentatively, D is TRBD2 (5 bases). Germline-derived CDR1 and CDR2 are DFQATT and SNEGSKA (reference sequence). Trimming took 5 bases from V and 5 from J, leaving 16 bases between them. This CDR3 has 13 residues. CDR3 DNA sequence: TGCAGTGCTCAGGCTAGCTTCGAACACGAGCAGTACTTC. It specifies CSAQASFEHEQYF.

Many counts were recorded for this clonotype. The chain has TRBV6-1 and TRBJ2-1; TRBD2 matches at 7 bases. V lost 0 bases, J lost 10 bases, and 6 bases stayed unmatched. Germline V CDR1 and CDR2: MNHNS, SASEGT. The CDR3 loop spans 14 amino acids. CDR3 protein: CASSEAAGVQEQFF. The CDR3 region has the DNA TGTGCCAGCAGTGAAGCTGCGGGAGTACAGGAGCAGTTCTTC.

The chain joins TRBV2 to TRBJ1-1; TRBD1 matches at 10 bases. CDR1 and CDR2 (germline): SNHLY, FYNNEI. V shed 6 bases and J 1 base; nucleotides not matched to a gene: 23. The length of the CDR3 is 21 residues. The CDR3 DNA sequence: TGTGCCAGCAGAGGATTTCGGGACAGGGGTAGGGGTGGTGATAGGAACACTGAAGCTTTCTTT. Translated, it gives CASRGFRDRGRGGDRNTEAFF.

This clonotype was counted ten times or more. This rearrangement joins TRBV11-2 to TRBJ2-1; 10 bases agree with TRBD2. This CDR3 is 15 amino acids long. Unmatched junction bases numbered 5, after V lost 3 bases and J lost 6 bases. Germline CDR1 SGHAT, CDR2 FQNNGV. CDR3 amino acids: CASSFLAGGPNEQFF. As DNA, the CDR3 is TGTGCCAGCAGCTTCTTAGCGGGAGGACCCAATGAGCAGTTCTTC.

This chain uses TRBV11-2 with TRBJ1-6, with 9 bases aligning to TRBD1. The CDR3 has 19 amino acids. The V gene's germline CDR1 is SGHAT and CDR2 FQNNGV. Germline trimming cut 2 bases from V and 1 base from J; bases unmatched to any gene: 9. The CDR3 nucleotides read TGTGCCAGCAGCTTACTCGGACAGGGGCCTTTATCCTATAATTCACCCCTCCACTTT. Translated, it gives CASSLLGQGPLSYNSPLHF.

This clonotype was detected a few times. The chain couples TRBV5-8 to TRBJ2-4; D gene ambiguous. Germline loops: CDR1 SGHTS, CDR2 YDEGEE. V lost 4 bases and J lost 12, with 8 bases in between. The CDR3 loop spans 10 amino acids. The chain's CDR3 is CASSLAAQYF. Written as DNA, the CDR3 is TGTGCCAGCAGCCTGGCAGCTCAGTACTTC.

The V and J genes are TRBV11-2 and TRBJ1-2; 7 nucleotides agree with TRBD1. The CDR3 totals 12 residues. After removal of 11 bases from V and 6 bases from J, the junction contained 9 bases not matched to a gene. The germline V gene has CDR1 SGHAT and CDR2 FQNNGV. CDR3 region: CAWSGQDHGYTF. CDR3 nucleotide sequence: TGTGCCTGGAGTGGACAGGATCATGGCTACACCTTC. Together with reference TRBV11-2 and TRBJ1-2, the CDR3 gives the full variable domain: EAGVAQSPRYKIIEKRQSVAFWCNPISGHATLYWYQQILGQGPKLLIQFQNNGVVDDSQLPKDRFSAERLKGVDSTLKIQPAKLEDSAVYLCAWSGQDHGYTFGSGTRLTVV.

This clonotype was seen a few times. The chain has TRBV6-2 or TRBV6-3 and TRBJ2-3, with 8 positions matching TRBD2. Germline assignment: CDR1 MNHEY and CDR2 SVGEGT. V was clipped by 0 bases and J by 2 bases; unmatched bases: 7. The CDR3 totals 17 residues. CDR3 amino acids: CASSYSGLALNTDTQYF. CDR3 in DNA: TGTGCCAGCAGTTACTCCGGACTAGCCCTCAACACAGATACGCAGTATTTT.

This clonotype was recorded many times. One end of the junction fails to match germline, which may point to a read error. V usage is TRBV5-1 and J usage is TRBJ2-1; no clear D gene. The CDR3 runs 13 residues. The germline V gene encodes CDR1 SGHRS and CDR2 YFSETQ. CDR3 coding DNA: TGTGCCAGCAGCTTAGTTCCGGGCAATGAGCAGTTCTTC. It encodes CASSLVPGNEQFF. Looking up the rest from reference TRBV5-1 and TRBJ2-1 gives the full variable domain: KAGVTQTPRYLIKTRGQQVTLSCSPISGHRSVSWYQQTPGQGLQFLFEYFSETQRNKGNFPGRFSGRQFSNSRSEMNVSTLELGDSALYLCASSLVPGNEQFFGPGTRLTVL.

As for this clonotype: Possible read error: a much larger clone is one base away. In this CDR3 the conserved last residue, phenylalanine or tryptophan, is missing, so a read error is likely. V is TRBV6-1 and J is TRBJ2-7; D may match TRBD1 or TRBD2 (5 bases each). Trimming removed 6 bases from V and 2 bases from J, with 11 bases in between. CDR3 size: 13 residues. CDR1 and CDR2 (germline): MNHNS, SASEGT. CDR3: CASSRDGAYEQYL. CDR3 coding DNA: TGTGCCAGCAGCCGGGACGGAGCCTACGAGCAGTACTTA.

The CDR3 nucleotides read TGTGCCCTCTCCGGGGACAGGGGGCACACTGAAGCTTTCTTT. Its translation is CALSGDRGHTEAFF. The rearrangement joins TRBV30 to TRBJ1-1; 12 nucleotides align to TRBD1. This CDR3 region has 14 residues. V trimming: 8 bases; J trimming: 3 bases; junction bases outside the gene matches: 7. The germline CDR1 and CDR2 sequences are GTSNPN and SVGIG (reference sequence).

This clonotype was observed many times. This chain links TRBV19 with TRBJ2-3; D may be TRBD1 or TRBD2 (5 bases each). CDR1 is LNHDA and CDR2 is SQIVND in the germline V gene (reference sequence). Trimming pared 5 bases from V and 4 bases from J, leaving 16 bases between. The CDR3 extends over 15 amino acids. In DNA, the CDR3 is TGTGCCAGTAGTTTCAGGGAGAGGGGCGCAGATACGCAGTATTTT. Translation: CASSFRERGADTQYF.